This T cell receptor beta chain was identified in a study of blood T cells in healthy people across ages. For the second PCR, which ran for about 6 to 11 cycles, a sample-barcoded 5' primer and a J-beta primer mix were used. One entry per CDR3 protein results from TCRdb running MiXCR on the 5' RACE reads. The sample has around 670,000 distinct CDR3 sequences; about 30% are singletons. Per sample, extraction of total RNA gave at least 5.5 micrograms in every case. Germline-derived CDR1 and CDR2 are GTSNPN and SVGIG (reference sequence). The CDR3 contains 13 residues. Worth noting for this clonotype: One end of the junction fails to match germline, which may point to a read error.

Material for sequencing was blood. V gene TRBV30 combines with J gene TRBJ1-1; D may be TRBD1 (5 bases). This clonotype originated in a woman at least 80 years old in good health. The CDR3 coding sequence is TGTGTCTGGAGGTGGCGGGGGGGCACTGAAGCTTTCTTT. Translated, it gives CVWRWRGGTEAFF.